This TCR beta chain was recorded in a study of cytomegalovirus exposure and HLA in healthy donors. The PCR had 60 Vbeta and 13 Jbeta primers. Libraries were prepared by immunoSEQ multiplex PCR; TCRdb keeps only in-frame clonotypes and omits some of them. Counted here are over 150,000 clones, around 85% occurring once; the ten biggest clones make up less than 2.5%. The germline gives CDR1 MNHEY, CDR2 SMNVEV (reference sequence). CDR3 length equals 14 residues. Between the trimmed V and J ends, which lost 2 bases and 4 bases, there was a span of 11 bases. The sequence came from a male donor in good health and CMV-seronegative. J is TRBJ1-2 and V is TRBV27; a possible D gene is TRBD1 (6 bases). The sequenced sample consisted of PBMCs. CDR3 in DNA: TGTGCCAGCAGTTTAAGAGGGGGTAGCTATGGCTACACCTTC. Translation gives CASSLRGGSYGYTF.